A selection of T cell receptor beta chains follows, all from one sample in a study of T cells in localized non-small cell lung cancer. The table came from immunoSEQ multiplex PCR; TCRdb's copy has only in-frame clones and leaves some out. The table includes tens of thousands of clones, approximately 90% detected once. Sequenced here: peripheral blood, sampled before any cancer treatment. These TCRs come from a woman aged 40-69 years with stage I lung adenocarcinoma. The CDR3 runs from the conserved cysteine through the conserved F or W. Each record gives: clone size, V gene, J gene, D gene, CDR3 DNA, CDR3 protein. A D gene is named only where the DNA matches it firmly. Part of the rows lack a size; the others show once, few, many or a class for expanded clones.

-	TRBV5-1	TRBJ2-5	TRBD2	TGCGCCAGCAGCTTGGAAGCTAGCGGGGGGGCCGCGAGTGAGACCCAGTACTTC	CASSLEASGGAASETQYF
-	TRBV7-2	TRBJ1-4	-	TGTGCCAGCAGCTTATGGTTGGGTAATGAAAAACTGTTTTTT	CASSLWLGNEKLFF
-	TRBV6-1	TRBJ1-2	-	TGTGCCAGCAGTCAAACTTTAAACCCCAACTATGGCTACACCTTC	CASSQTLNPNYGYTF
once	TRBV6-5	TRBJ1-5	-	TGTGCCAGCAGGAACTCAGGGAGCGGCAATCAGCCCCAGCATTTT	CASRNSGSGNQPQHF
-	TRBV27	TRBJ1-4	-	TGTGCCAGCAGTCCGCGGGTGGCTAATGAAAAACTGTTTTTT	CASSPRVANEKLFF
-	TRBV5-1	TRBJ2-5	-	TGCGCCAGCAGCTTCGAGGGTTTGGAGACCCAGTACTTC	CASSFEGLETQYF
-	TRBV19	TRBJ2-1	-	TGTGCCAGTAGTATCCCCAGCTCCTACAATGAGCAGTTCTTC	CASSIPSSYNEQFF
-	TRBV29-1	TRBJ1-2	-	TGCAGCGTTGGCCGGGGAGTTGGCTATGGCTACACCTTC	CSVGRGVGYGYTF
-	TRBV7-9	TRBJ2-7	-	TGTGCCAGCAGCCTTGTAGGATTCGGTCGCGAGCAGTACTTC	CASSLVGFGREQYF
-	TRBV15	TRBJ2-7	TRBD1	TGTGCCACCAGCAGAGATCCTGATAACATAGGACAGGGACCCTACGAGCAGTACTTC	CATSRDPDNIGQGPYEQYF
-	TRBV19	TRBJ1-5	TRBD1	TGTGCCAGTCGGACAGGGACGGGTCAGCCCCAGCATTTT	CASRTGTGQPQHF
-	TRBV5-6	TRBJ2-1	TRBD2	TGTGCCAGCACGGAGGGAGGGCTCGATGAGCAGTTCTTC	CASTEGGLDEQFF
few	TRBV9	TRBJ2-1	TRBD2	TGTGCCAGCAGAAGCGGGAGAGAAGGTGAGCAGTTCTTC	CASRSGREGEQFF
-	TRBV5-8	TRBJ1-5	-	TGTGCCAGCAGCTTGTGGGTTAGCAATCAGCCCCAGCATTTT	CASSLWVSNQPQHF
-	TRBV5-1	TRBJ2-5	TRBD2	TGCGCCAGCAGCTTGGGAGCGGGAGGGCCGGGGACCCAGTACTTC	CASSLGAGGPGTQYF
-	TRBV19	TRBJ2-1	-	TGTGCCAGTAGTATAGATAGTAAACGGGCCGGTGAGCAGTTCTTC	CASSIDSKRAGEQFF
-	TRBV7-9	TRBJ2-7	TRBD2	TGTGCCAGCAGCCCTTGGACTAGCGAGAGCTCCTACGAGCAGTACTTC	CASSPWTSESSYEQYF
few	TRBV2	TRBJ2-1	TRBD2	TGTGCCAGCAGGTCCGCTAGCGGGAGGGCCTATAGTGAGCAGTTCTTC	CASRSASGRAYSEQFF
-	TRBV2	TRBJ1-2	TRBD1	TGTGCCAGCATGGGACAGGGAAGCTCTAACTATGGCTACACCTTC	CASMGQGSSNYGYTF